The 29 T cell receptor beta chains below were found in one sample sequenced in a study of blood T cell repertoires in COVID-19 (dated by TCRdb to the early 2020s). The library was produced with the immunoSEQ multiplex PCR assay. Entries here come from immuneACCESS through TCRdb and include only in-frame sequences with V and J called. Some clones fail to appear in such tables; in the studies checked, an unresolved V gene covers under half of the shortfall, and the cause of the remainder is unknown. Across this sample there are about 50,000 clones, with over 90% seen only once. The top ten clonotypes cover approximately 4.6% of the sample. The specimen sequenced was peripheral blood. The receptors shown here come from a man in his forties or fifties with active COVID-19.

The CDR3: CASSEHTASGNTIYF. In DNA, the CDR3 is TGTGCCAGCAGTGAACATACAGCATCTGGAAACACCATATATTTT. The chain recombines TRBV6-1 with TRBJ1-3; D remains ambiguous. The CDR3 spans 15 residues. The germline V and J ends were trimmed by 2 bases and 1 base, with 9 bases remaining between them. CDR1 MNHNS and CDR2 SASEGT come from the germline V gene.

The CDR3 loop is CASGLAGKVDTQYF. The CDR3 DNA is TGTGCCAGTGGCCTAGCGGGAAAGGTGGATACGCAGTATTTT. The chain couples TRBV7-2 to TRBJ2-3, with TRBD2 matching 9 bases. CDR1 is SGHTA and CDR2 is FQGNSA in the germline V gene. V dropped 9 bases and J dropped 6; count of bases not matched to a gene: 10. This CDR3 has 14 amino acids.

The V and J genes are TRBV5-4 and TRBJ1-1, with a weak D call TRBD1 (5 bases). Germline-derived CDR1 and CDR2 are SGHNT and YYREEE (reference sequence). The CDR3 is 14 residues long. V shed 5 bases and J shed 0 bases, with 11 bases lying between them. The CDR3 sequence: CASREDSLNTEAFF. The CDR3 region has the DNA TGTGCCAGCAGAGAAGACAGCTTGAACACTGAAGCTTTCTTT.

The chain employs TRBV30 and TRBJ2-1; 8 positions agree with TRBD1. CDR1 GTSNPN and CDR2 SVGIG come from the germline V gene (reference sequence). The CDR3 covers 15 residues. Unmatched junction bases numbered 9, after V lost 5 bases and J lost 3 bases. The CDR3: CAWAQDRVFYNEQFF. The CDR3 nucleotides are TGTGCCTGGGCCCAGGACAGGGTGTTCTACAATGAGCAGTTCTTC.

This chain joins TRBV5-4 and TRBJ2-7; 7 nucleotides align to TRBD2. There are 15 residues in the CDR3. Per the germline V gene, CDR1 is SGHNT and CDR2 is YYREEE (reference sequence). V was clipped by 6 bases and J by 4 bases; unmatched bases: 13. CDR3 region: CASTRNGGTLYEQYF. Here the CDR3 DNA reads TGTGCCAGCACCAGGAACGGGGGGACTTTATACGAGCAGTACTTC.

The chain uses TRBV9 and TRBJ2-7; no reliable D call. The CDR3 loop spans 14 amino acids. Trimming removed 0 bases from V and 2 bases from J, with 9 bases in between. Per the germline V gene, CDR1 is SGDLS and CDR2 is YYNGEE. DNA of the CDR3: TGTGCCAGCAGCGTAGCGCCCGGTACCTACGAGCAGTACTTC. Its protein is CASSVAPGTYEQYF.

This clone appeared once. The chain has TRBV11-3 and TRBJ1-1; 8 bases match TRBD1. The CDR3 extends over 14 amino acids. After removal of 3 bases from V and 6 bases from J, the junction contained 6 bases not matched to a gene. Germline V gene data show CDR1 as SGHNT and CDR2 as YENEEA. The CDR3 bases are TGTGCCAGCAGCTTGCCGGACAGGGTGGCTGAAGCTTTCTTT. Amino acid sequence: CASSLPDRVAEAFF. The variable domain in full, with the rest retrieved from reference TRBV11-3 and TRBJ1-1, is EAGVVQSPRYKIIEKKQPVAFWCNPISGHNTLYWYLQNLGQGPELLIRYENEEAVDDSQLPKDRFSAERLKGVDSTLKIQPAELGDSAVYLCASSLPDRVAEAFFGQGTRLTVV.

This chain connects TRBV6-1 to TRBJ2-1, with a weak D call TRBD1 (5 bases). Germline CDR1 MNHNS, CDR2 SASEGT. This CDR3 comprises 19 residues. Trimming removed 4 bases at V and 2 bases at J, with 24 bases between. The CDR3 DNA reads as TGTGCCAGCAGTGCATCCGGTGGTGGTAAAGCAGGGACCTACAATGAGCAGTTCTTC. As protein: CASSASGGGKAGTYNEQFF.

J is TRBJ1-2 and V is TRBV12-3 or TRBV12-4, with D uncertain. The CDR3 length is 13 residues. The V end lost 2 bases, the J end lost 0 bases, and 4 bases lay between the germline ends. CDR3 in amino acids: CASSLYSNYGYTF. CDR3 DNA: TGTGCCAGCAGTTTATATTCTAACTATGGCTACACCTTC.

The chain links TRBV28 to TRBJ1-5; D gene ambiguous. The CDR3 spans 15 residues. Per germline, CDR1 MDHEN and CDR2 SYDVKM. The V end lost 6 bases, the J end lost 4 bases, and 16 bases lay between the germline ends. The CDR3 region is CASRDGGLGNQPQHF. CDR3 DNA: TGTGCCAGCAGGGACGGAGGGCTCGGGAATCAGCCCCAGCATTTT.

The chain carries TRBV3-1 (or the pseudogene TRBV3-2) and TRBJ2-5; TRBD2 agrees at 7 bases. The V and J ends lost 3 bases and 1 base, in that order; junction bases with no gene match: 5. This CDR3 is 15 amino acids long. The germline V gene has CDR1 LGHDT and CDR2 YNNKEL (reference sequence). CDR3 coding DNA: TGTGCCAGCAGCCATCCCCCTAGCGGCCAAGAGACCCAGTACTTC. Translated: CASSHPPSGQETQYF.

The chain recombines TRBV11-1 with TRBJ2-2; the D gene is possibly TRBD1 (5 bases). The CDR3 totals 16 residues. The V gene's germline CDR1 is SGHAT and CDR2 FQDESV (reference sequence). The ends were cut back, 3 bases at V and 3 bases at J, with 14 bases in the middle. The CDR3 bases are TGTGCCAGCAGCTTGAATCCAGGGCAGGACACCGGGGAGCTGTTTTTT. It specifies CASSLNPGQDTGELFF. The variable domain in full, with the rest retrieved from reference TRBV11-1 and TRBJ2-2, is EAEVAQSPRYKITEKSQAVAFWCDPISGHATLYWYRQILGQGPELLVQFQDESVVDDSQLPKDRFSAERLKGVDSTLKIQPAELGDSAMYLCASSLNPGQDTGELFFGEGSRLTVL.

The chain links TRBV4-1 to TRBJ2-1, with a tentative D call TRBD1 (5 bases). CDR1 and CDR2 (germline): MGHRA, YSYEKL. V was pared by 4 bases and J by 0 bases, with 10 bases between. CDR3 size: 15 residues. The CDR3 bases are TGCGCCAGCAGCCCCGACAGTAGCTCCTACAATGAGCAGTTCTTC. Translation gives CASSPDSSSYNEQFF.

The chain has TRBV28 and TRBJ2-7; 8 positions agree with TRBD2. Losses at the gene ends were 4 bases for V and 0 bases for J; bases not matched to a gene: 20. The V gene's germline CDR1 is MDHEN and CDR2 SYDVKM. This CDR3 comprises 20 residues. CDR3 protein: CASSSSPGGLISGSSYEQYF. The DNA of the CDR3 is TGTGCCAGCAGTTCCTCCCCGGGGGGGCTAATATCAGGAAGCTCCTACGAGCAGTACTTC. The variable domain in full, completed from reference TRBV28 and TRBJ2-7, reads DVKVTQSSRYLVKRTGEKVFLECVQDMDHENMFWYRQDPGLGLRLIYFSYDVKMKEKGDIPEGYSVSREKKERFSLILESASTNQTSMYLCASSSSPGGLISGSSYEQYFGPGTRLTVT.

The chain joins TRBV9 to TRBJ2-5, with 9 bases aligning to TRBD1. V shed 1 base, J shed 1 base, and the junction held 2 bases outside the gene matches. The CDR3 length is 15 residues. Germline CDR1 and CDR2: SGDLS and YYNGEE. The CDR3 DNA reads TGTGCCAGCAGCGTAAGGGACAGGGCCCAAGAGACCCAGTACTTC. Translation gives CASSVRDRAQETQYF.

CDR3 sequence: CASSRVQGWDETQYF. CDR3 nucleotides: TGTGCCAGCAGCCGGGTGCAGGGGTGGGATGAGACCCAGTACTTC. The genes are TRBV5-4 and TRBJ2-5, with a possible D match to TRBD1 (6 bases). V was clipped by 4 bases and J by 5 bases, with 18 bases between them. CDR1 is SGHNT and CDR2 is YYREEE in the germline V gene (reference sequence). The CDR3 has 15 amino acids.

J is TRBJ1-5 and V is TRBV7-2, with TRBD1 matching 9 bases. CDR1 is SGHTA, CDR2 FQGNSA, per germline. V dropped 6 bases and J dropped 4; count of bases not matched to a gene: 7. The CDR3 covers 15 residues. Here the CDR3 DNA reads TGTGCCAGCAGTTTACCTGGGACAGGGAATCAGCCCCAGCATTTT. Translated, it gives CASSLPGTGNQPQHF.

The gene calls are TRBV5-1 and TRBJ2-7, with 9 bases that match TRBD2. V was pared by 1 base and J by 0 bases, with 8 bases of the junction left unmatched. Germline loops: CDR1 SGHRS, CDR2 YFSETQ. CDR3 length equals 17 residues. The CDR3 DNA is TGCGCCAGCAGCTTGTGGTCGGGCGGGAGGGCCTCCTACGAGCAGTACTTC. Encoded protein: CASSLWSGGRASYEQYF.

This chain connects TRBV2 to TRBJ1-6; no firm D call. V lost 5 bases to trimming and J lost 13 bases, with 12 bases between them. This CDR3 spans 12 amino acids. Germline CDR1 and CDR2: SNHLY and FYNNEI. The DNA of the CDR3 is TGTGCCAGCAGTCTACTAGTCTACCCCCTCCACTTT. This translates into CASSLLVYPLHF.

This clone was found once. The J gene is TRBJ2-2, the V gene TRBV5-1; the match to TRBD2 covers 9 bases. Germline CDR1 reads SGHRS; CDR2 reads YFSETQ. V lost 8 bases, J lost 5 bases, and 16 bases stayed unmatched. The length of the CDR3 is 17 residues. The CDR3 coding sequence is TGCGCCAGTACGCCGCGCGGGCTAGCGGGATCGACCGGGGAGCTGTTTTTT. Encoded protein: CASTPRGLAGSTGELFF.

V gene TRBV11-2 combines with J gene TRBJ2-7; 10 bases fit TRBD2. The CDR3 sequence is 15 residues long. The germline gives CDR1 SGHAT, CDR2 FQNNGV. After removal of 5 bases from V and 0 bases from J, the junction contained 4 bases not matched to a gene. The CDR3 DNA follows: TGTGCCAGCAGCCCCCTAGCGGGGGTCTCCTACGAGCAGTACTTC. Translated, it gives CASSPLAGVSYEQYF.

The chain uses TRBV7-3 and TRBJ2-2; D call uncertain. The CDR3 is 16 amino acids. The V gene lost 1 base and the J gene lost 4 bases, with 13 bases spanning the gap. Germline lookup yields CDR1 SGHTA and CDR2 FQGTGA. The CDR3 is CASSLSQATPTGELFF. The CDR3 nucleotides read TGTGCCAGCAGCTTAAGTCAGGCGACCCCCACCGGGGAGCTGTTTTTT. The variable domain in full, completed from reference TRBV7-3 and TRBJ2-2, reads GAGVSQTPSNKVTEKGKYVELRCDPISGHTALYWYRQSLGQGPEFLIYFQGTGAADDSGLPNDRFFAVRPEGSVSTLKIQRTERGDSAVYLCASSLSQATPTGELFFGEGSRLTVL.

The rearrangement links TRBV10-3 to TRBJ2-7, with TRBD1 matching over 7 bases. The junction had 9 bases not matched to a gene; V was cut back by 0 bases and J by 4 bases. The germline V gene has CDR1 ENHRY and CDR2 SYGVKD. CDR3 length: 16 residues. This chain's CDR3 is CAISESHRDSPYEQYF. The CDR3 DNA follows: TGTGCCATCAGTGAGTCGCACCGGGACAGCCCATACGAGCAGTACTTC.

About this clone: It is unclear where the CDR3 begins or ends on the DNA, so no DNA is shown, and the CDR3 is as TCRdb lists it. J is TRBJ1-2 and V is TRBV21-1; the tabulated D call, TRBD1, remains unverified against the DNA. TRBV21-1 is shown as a pseudogene. The CDR3 is 17 amino acids long, termini counted. The CDR3 loop is CASSRSGTVGNGSGYTF.

The chain links TRBV19 to TRBJ2-1; TRBD1 aligns across 7 bases. With 7 bases clipped from V and 2 bases from J, the junction kept 8 bases outside the gene matches. This CDR3 region has 15 residues. Germline CDR1 is LNHDA and CDR2 is SQIVND (reference sequence). The CDR3 loop reads CASTPDRVTYNEQFF. The CDR3 coding sequence is TGTGCCAGTACCCCAGACAGGGTAACCTACAATGAGCAGTTCTTC.

As DNA, the CDR3 is TGTGCCAGCAGTTTAAGGGATGGGGAGACAGGGAGTATTTTGGGACTAGCGGAGACAGATACGCAGTATTTT. Protein product: CASSLRDGETGSILGLAETDTQYF. V usage is TRBV27 and J usage is TRBJ2-3, with 11 bases identical to TRBD2. CDR1 and CDR2 (germline): MNHEY, SMNVEV (reference sequence). J was trimmed by 3 bases and V by 2 bases; bases with no gene match: 28. This CDR3 spans 24 amino acids.

The V call is TRBV7-9, the J call TRBJ2-3; TRBD2 matches 13 bases. The CDR3 is 17 residues long. CDR1 is SEHNR, CDR2 FQNEAQ, per germline (reference sequence). Germline trimming cut 5 bases from V and 6 bases from J; bases unmatched to any gene: 11. The chain's CDR3 is CASSNGLAGVGADTQYF. The CDR3 bases are TGTGCCAGCAGCAATGGACTAGCGGGAGTGGGGGCGGATACGCAGTATTTT.

V is TRBV7-8 and J is TRBJ2-1, with a tentative D call TRBD2 (6 bases). Per the germline V gene, CDR1 is SGHVS and CDR2 is FQNEAQ. Trimming took 3 bases from V and 8 from J, leaving 20 bases between them. The CDR3 has 16 amino acids. The CDR3 loop is CASSLEEPGGFDEQFF. The CDR3 DNA sequence: TGTGCCAGCAGCTTGGAGGAGCCTGGGGGGTTCGATGAGCAGTTCTTC.

The rearrangement uses TRBV4-1 and TRBJ2-1; tentatively, D is TRBD1 (5 bases). The CDR3 runs 12 residues. V dropped 5 bases and J dropped 9 bases, with 11 bases sitting between them. In germline, CDR1 is MGHRA, CDR2 YSYEKL. CDR3 region: CASSSRRGEQFF. The CDR3 DNA sequence: TGCGCCAGCAGCTCGAGAAGGGGTGAGCAGTTCTTC.